The 21 T cell receptor beta chains below all came from one sample that was sequenced in a study of T cells in tumors after PD-1 blockade. TCRdb's copy holds only in-frame clones and misses some; the assay was immunoSEQ multiplex PCR. The data show about 14,000 clones, about 82% seen once. The sample here was PBMCs, taken after anti-PD-1 treatment. The receptors derive from a human donor with basal cell carcinoma.

The chain links TRBV6-6 to TRBJ1-5, with 7 bases that match TRBD1. CDR1 and CDR2 (germline): MNHNY, SVGAGI (reference sequence). The CDR3 covers 16 residues. Germline trimming cut 5 bases from V and 2 bases from J; bases unmatched to any gene: 9. The CDR3 sequence: CASSKTGPTRNQPQHF. For the CDR3, the DNA is TGTGCCAGCAGTAAGACAGGGCCGACGCGCAATCAGCCCCAGCATTTT.

V and J are TRBV7-3 and TRBJ1-1; D uncertain. V lost 2 bases and J lost 0, with 10 bases in between. The length of the CDR3 is 15 residues. Germline values: CDR1 SGHTA, CDR2 FQGTGA. The DNA for the CDR3 is TGTGCCAGCAGCTTAGACGGCAGCTTGAACACTGAAGCTTTCTTT. It encodes CASSLDGSLNTEAFF.

The CDR3 region is CASSLGQGATDTQYF. CDR3 sequence (DNA): TGTGCCAGTAGTTTGGGACAGGGGGCCACAGATACGCAGTATTTT. The chain employs TRBV19 and TRBJ2-3; 12 bases align to TRBD1. Trimming at V came to 5 bases and at J to 2 bases, leaving 2 bases not matched to a gene. Per the germline V gene, CDR1 is LNHDA and CDR2 is SQIVND (reference sequence). The CDR3 loop spans 15 amino acids. Variable domain in full (rest from reference TRBV19 and TRBJ2-3): DGGITQSPKYLFRKEGQNVTLSCEQNLNHDAMYWYRQDPGQGLRLIYYSQIVNDFQKGDIAEGYSVSREKKESFPLTVTSAQKNPTAFYLCASSLGQGATDTQYFGPGTRLTVL.

V gene TRBV7-6 combines with J gene TRBJ2-5, with D tentatively TRBD1 or TRBD2 (5 bases each). In germline, CDR1 is SGHVS, CDR2 FNYEAQ. The V end was cut by 5 bases, the J end by 1 base, with 17 bases between. CDR3 length: 16 residues. Here the CDR3 reads CASSARGQGGQETQYF. The CDR3 DNA follows: TGTGCCAGCAGCGCCCGGGGCCAGGGTGGCCAAGAGACCCAGTACTTC.

The chain has TRBV18 and TRBJ1-1, with TRBD1 matching over 8 bases. The ends lost 6 bases at V and 3 bases at J; junction bases unmatched: 15. This CDR3 is 17 amino acids long. Looked up from germline, CDR1 is KGHSH and CDR2 is LQKENI. The CDR3 protein is CASSHRGLGVVDTEAFF. The CDR3, as DNA: TGTGCCAGCTCCCACAGGGGGTTGGGTGTGGTGGACACTGAAGCTTTCTTT.

V is TRBV6-6 and J is TRBJ1-6; D not certain. The germline V gene has CDR1 MNHNY and CDR2 SVGAGI (reference sequence). The V gene lost 5 bases and the J gene lost 9 bases, with 5 bases spanning the gap. This CDR3 is 11 amino acids long. Here the CDR3 reads CASSPSSPLHF. CDR3 bases: TGTGCCAGCAGTCCTAGTTCACCCCTCCACTTT.

The chain uses TRBV3-1 (or the pseudogene TRBV3-2) and TRBJ1-1, with D possibly TRBD1 on 5 matching bases. The CDR3 runs 13 residues. Germline V lookup: CDR1 LGHDT, CDR2 YNNKEL (reference sequence). Trimming cost V 3 bases and J 6 bases, with 11 bases left between them. This CDR3 reads CASSHRGGAEAFF. The CDR3 nucleotides read TGTGCCAGCAGCCACCGTGGGGGGGCTGAAGCTTTCTTT.

The J gene is TRBJ1-1, the V gene TRBV9, with a tentative D call TRBD1 (5 bases). From germline, CDR1 is SGDLS and CDR2 YYNGEE. V lost 3 bases and J lost 2, with 11 bases in between. The CDR3 totals 14 residues. The CDR3 protein is CASSGPGTNTEAFF. In nucleotides, the CDR3 is TGTGCCAGCAGCGGACCGGGGACTAACACTGAAGCTTTCTTT.

The chain has TRBV4-1 and TRBJ2-7; TRBD2 agrees at 12 bases. V shed 1 base, J shed 2 bases, and the junction held 0 bases outside the gene matches. The CDR3 runs 15 residues. In germline, CDR1 is MGHRA, CDR2 YSYEKL. The CDR3 coding sequence is TGCGCCAGCAGCCAAGGGACTAGCGGGACCTACGAGCAGTACTTC. As protein: CASSQGTSGTYEQYF.

The chain employs TRBV6-5 and TRBJ1-1; D not certain. Trimming removed 1 base at V and 0 bases at J, with 12 bases between. The CDR3 consists of 16 residues. Germline V gives CDR1 MNHEY, CDR2 SVGAGI. The CDR3 nucleotides read TGTGCCAGCAGTTACTTAGGTAGAGAATTGAACACTGAAGCTTTCTTT. Its translation is CASSYLGRELNTEAFF.

The rearrangement uses TRBV18 and TRBJ1-1; no definite D call. CDR1 is KGHSH, CDR2 LQKENI, per germline. The CDR3 runs to 16 residues. The V gene lost 6 bases and the J gene lost 0 bases, with 17 bases spanning the gap. CDR3 residues: CASSRTSTRLNTEAFF. CDR3 DNA sequence: TGTGCCAGCTCGCGGACCTCGACAAGACTGAACACTGAAGCTTTCTTT.

CDR3 nucleotide sequence: TGTGCCAGCCATTCAGGGGGCTGGACTGAAGCTTTCTTT. This translates into CASHSGGWTEAFF. V gene TRBV28 combines with J gene TRBJ1-1; TRBD1 matches at 8 bases. With V trimmed by 8 bases and J by 5 bases, 7 bases remained unmatched. The CDR3 is 13 amino acids. The V gene's germline CDR1 is MDHEN and CDR2 SYDVKM. The full variable domain, rest sourced from reference TRBV28 and TRBJ1-1, is DVKVTQSSRYLVKRTGEKVFLECVQDMDHENMFWYRQDPGLGLRLIYFSYDVKMKEKGDIPEGYSVSREKKERFSLILESASTNQTSMYLCASHSGGWTEAFFGQGTRLTVV.

This chain uses TRBV7-3 with TRBJ2-1, with D unclear. CDR1 is SGHTA and CDR2 is FQGTGA in the germline V gene. The V end lost 0 bases, the J end lost 5 bases, and 8 bases lay between the germline ends. This CDR3 is built from 14 residues. In nucleotides, the CDR3 is TGTGCCAGCAGCTTAACGCTTTGGGACAATGAGCAGTTCTTC. Translating gives CASSLTLWDNEQFF.

The chain links TRBV5-1 to TRBJ1-2; D is perhaps TRBD1 (5 bases). The V end was cut by 4 bases, the J end by 4 bases, with 8 bases between. CDR3 length equals 12 residues. The V gene's germline CDR1 is SGHRS and CDR2 YFSETQ. CDR3 coding DNA: TGCGCCAGCAGCCAAGACAGCTATGGCTACACCTTC. It specifies CASSQDSYGYTF.

This chain uses TRBV28 with TRBJ1-1, with D perhaps matching TRBD1 (6 bases). The ends were cut back, 7 bases at V and 4 bases at J, with 13 bases in the middle. CDR3 length: 13 amino acids. Germline-derived CDR1 and CDR2 are MDHEN and SYDVKM. CDR3 nucleotide sequence: TGTGCCAGCATCACAGGGTGGGGCACTGAAGCTTTCTTT. This codes for CASITGWGTEAFF.

The chain uses TRBV9 and TRBJ1-2; no clear D. CDR3 size: 15 residues. From germline, CDR1 is SGDLS and CDR2 YYNGEE. V lost 4 bases to trimming and J lost 0 bases, with 13 bases between them. The CDR3: CASSPRDGANYGYTF. CDR3 DNA sequence: TGTGCCAGCAGCCCCCGTGACGGAGCTAACTATGGCTACACCTTC. Based on the CDR3 plus reference TRBV9 and TRBJ1-2, the full variable domain is DSGVTQTPKHLITATGQRVTLRCSPRSGDLSVYWYQQSLDQGLQFLIQYYNGEERAKGNILERFSAQQFPDLHSELNLSSLELGDSALYFCASSPRDGANYGYTFGSGTRLTVV.

V and J are TRBV28 and TRBJ2-2, with D possibly being TRBD1 or TRBD2 (5 bases each). This CDR3 has 15 residues. Deletions cut 7 bases from V and 6 bases from J, with 18 bases between. Germline lookup yields CDR1 MDHEN and CDR2 SYDVKM. CDR3 in amino acids: CASISGASSAGELFF. In nucleotides, the CDR3 is TGTGCCAGCATCTCCGGGGCTAGCTCGGCCGGGGAGCTGTTTTTT. Drawing the rest from reference TRBV28 and TRBJ2-2, the complete variable domain is DVKVTQSSRYLVKRTGEKVFLECVQDMDHENMFWYRQDPGLGLRLIYFSYDVKMKEKGDIPEGYSVSREKKERFSLILESASTNQTSMYLCASISGASSAGELFFGEGSRLTVL.

The chain uses TRBV5-6 and TRBJ1-1; 8 nucleotides agree with TRBD1. The V gene end was trimmed by 4 bases and the J gene end by 8 bases; junction bases not matched to a gene: 10. The germline CDR1 and CDR2 sequences are SGHDT and YYEEEE. The CDR3 has 14 residues. The CDR3 spells CASSPGQGLREAFF. CDR3 nucleotides: TGTGCCAGCAGCCCAGGACAGGGCTTGAGGGAAGCTTTCTTT.

The gene calls are TRBV2 and TRBJ2-5, with 7 bases matching TRBD1. Germline V CDR1 and CDR2: SNHLY, FYNNEI. The CDR3 totals 13 residues. J lost 1 base, V lost 5 bases, and 1 base had no gene match. The CDR3 sequence is CASSRDSQETQYF. DNA for the CDR3: TGTGCCAGCAGTCGGGACAGCCAAGAGACCCAGTACTTC.

The CDR3 sequence: CASSLAGTGSYNEQFF. In DNA, the CDR3 is TGTGCCAGCAGTTTGGCAGGAACTGGTTCCTACAATGAGCAGTTCTTC. V gene TRBV28 combines with J gene TRBJ2-1; D remains unclear. The CDR3 is made up of 16 amino acids. From germline, CDR1 is MDHEN and CDR2 SYDVKM. V gave up 3 bases and J gave up 1 base, with 13 bases separating them.

This chain links TRBV3-1 (or the pseudogene TRBV3-2) with TRBJ2-7; 7 bases align to TRBD1. The germline gives CDR1 LGHDT, CDR2 YNNKEL (reference sequence). The V and J ends lost 2 bases and 6 bases, in that order; junction bases with no gene match: 7. There are 14 residues in the CDR3. The CDR3 loop is CASSQTVTGVEQYF. In DNA, the CDR3 is TGTGCCAGCAGCCAAACTGTAACAGGGGTCGAGCAGTACTTC.